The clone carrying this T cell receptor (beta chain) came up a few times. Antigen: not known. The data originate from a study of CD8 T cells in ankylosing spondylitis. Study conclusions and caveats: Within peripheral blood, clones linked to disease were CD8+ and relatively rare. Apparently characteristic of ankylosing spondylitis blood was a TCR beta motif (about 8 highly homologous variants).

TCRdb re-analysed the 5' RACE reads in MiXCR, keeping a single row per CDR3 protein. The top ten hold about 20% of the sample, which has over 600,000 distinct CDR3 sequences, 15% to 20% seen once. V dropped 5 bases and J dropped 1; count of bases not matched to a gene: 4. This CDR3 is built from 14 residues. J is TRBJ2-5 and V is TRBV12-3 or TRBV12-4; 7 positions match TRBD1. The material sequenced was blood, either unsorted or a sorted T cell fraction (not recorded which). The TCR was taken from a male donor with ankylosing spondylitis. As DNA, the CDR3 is TGTGCCAGCAGTACCGACAGGGTCCAAGAGACCCAGTACTTC. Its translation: CASSTDRVQETQYF.